This TCR beta chain was identified during a study of blood T cell repertoires in COVID-19. Germline CDR1 reads SGDLS; CDR2 reads YYNGEE. Deletions cut 2 bases from V and 0 bases from J, with 7 bases between. The CDR3 spans 14 residues. Per the authors' pipeline: Reference gene primer amplification gave estimated nucleated cell counts. Method: immunoSEQ multiplex PCR; TCRdb's copy keeps in-frame clones and lacks some. V, J and clone size were drawn from that table, and D and trimming were deduced from the DNA. Found here are 450,000 or so clones, over 85% of them singletons; the top ten hold 0.8% to 0.9%.

The sample was peripheral blood. The chain recombines TRBV9 with TRBJ2-3; unclear D gene. The source of this sequence is a man aged 18 to 30 with COVID-19, enrolled during active disease. The DNA for the CDR3 is TGTGCCAGCAGCGTTTACGGTAGCACAGATACGCAGTATTTT. Translation gives CASSVYGSTDTQYF.